This T cell receptor (beta chain) is drawn from a study of identical twins. Turning to this clonotype: Its target is not known. One end of the junction varies from germline; a read error may be responsible.

Study results and limitations: The study drew conclusions from cross-sectional statistical analysis, not from following the same donors.

Only healthy Caucasians were enrolled as donors. Unique molecular identifiers were present on the cDNA, and a universal primer site came from template switching. In TCRdb, the 5' RACE reads were re-called with MiXCR into one record per CDR3 protein. The sample consists of under 350,000 distinct CDR3 sequences, roughly 10% of them appearing once. The same sample was also studied in work on yellow fever vaccine responses in identical twins.

Sequencing was carried out using CD8+ T cells sorted from blood. The origin of this receptor is a woman aged 18 to 35 in good health.

The CDR3 nucleotides are TGTGCCAGCAGTGAACCAAGGGAGGGGAGAATGGTCTTC. This codes for CASSEPREGRMVF. V is TRBV25-1 and J is TRBJ2-1; 7 positions match TRBD2. The CDR3 extends over 13 amino acids. Germline V lookup: CDR1 MGHDK, CDR2 SYGVNS.